These T cell receptor beta chains were read from a single sample in a study of cytomegalovirus exposure and HLA in healthy donors. Libraries were prepared by immunoSEQ multiplex PCR; TCRdb keeps only in-frame clonotypes and omits some of them. The table lists roughly 140,000 clones, about 80% of them singletons. Sequenced material: PBMCs. All receptors come from a man aged 35-49 years in good health and CMV-seropositive. The CDR3 runs from the conserved cysteine through the conserved F or W. Each record gives: J gene, V gene, D gene, clone size, CDR3 protein, CDR3 DNA. A D gene is named only where the DNA matches it firmly. Clone sizes are given selectively: once, few, many, or a class where the clone is expanded.

j_gene: TRBJ1-2
v_gene: TRBV5-8
d_gene: TRBD1
abundance: few
CDR3aa: CASSLIWTGGDGYTF
CDR3nt: TGTGCCAGCAGCTTGATTTGGACAGGTGGAGATGGCTACACCTTC

j_gene: TRBJ2-7
v_gene: TRBV5-1
d_gene: TRBD1
abundance: NA
CDR3aa: CASSPGQSNYEQYF
CDR3nt: TGCGCCAGCAGCCCGGGACAGTCAAACTACGAGCAGTATTTC

j_gene: TRBJ1-2
v_gene: TRBV9
d_gene: TRBD1
abundance: few
CDR3aa: CASSVVFRDSDRQRISANYGYTF
CDR3nt: TGTGCCAGCAGCGTAGTGTTTAGGGACAGTGACCGTCAAAGGATCTCAGCTAACTATGGCTACACCTTC

j_gene: TRBJ1-1
v_gene: TRBV19
d_gene: TRBD1
abundance: NA
CDR3aa: CASSIGQGVLRTEAFF
CDR3nt: TGTGCCAGTAGTATCGGACAGGGGGTATTAAGGACTGAAGCTTTCTTT

j_gene: TRBJ2-5
v_gene: TRBV29-1
d_gene: TRBD1
abundance: NA
CDR3aa: CSVPGTGQETQYF
CDR3nt: TGCAGCGTACCCGGGACAGGCCAAGAGACCCAGTACTTC

j_gene: TRBJ2-3
v_gene: TRBV30
d_gene: TRBD2
abundance: NA
CDR3aa: CAWSVQSGRGFTDTQYF
CDR3nt: TGTGCCTGGAGTGTACAGAGCGGGAGGGGATTCACAGATACGCAGTATTTT

j_gene: TRBJ1-1
v_gene: TRBV9
d_gene: TRBD1
abundance: NA
CDR3aa: CASSYRDRGMNTEAFF
CDR3nt: TGTGCCAGCAGCTACCGGGACAGGGGAATGAACACTGAAGCTTTCTTT

j_gene: TRBJ1-6
v_gene: TRBV6-5
d_gene: NA
abundance: NA
CDR3aa: CASSYRWSSYNSPLHF
CDR3nt: TGTGCCAGCAGTTACCGGTGGAGCTCCTATAATTCACCCCTCCACTTT

j_gene: TRBJ1-1
v_gene: TRBV28
d_gene: NA
abundance: NA
CDR3aa: CASSSTRLRAFF
CDR3nt: TGTGCCAGCAGTTCCACCCGATTGAGAGCTTTCTTT

j_gene: TRBJ1-1
v_gene: TRBV5-4
d_gene: NA
abundance: few
CDR3aa: CAIHRQRDTEAFF
CDR3nt: TGTGCCATCCACAGGCAAAGGGACACTGAAGCTTTCTTT

j_gene: TRBJ2-5
v_gene: TRBV19
d_gene: NA
abundance: NA
CDR3aa: CASSTTDYETQYF
CDR3nt: TGTGCCAGTAGTACGACAGATTATGAGACCCAGTACTTC

j_gene: TRBJ2-1
v_gene: TRBV7-3
d_gene: NA
abundance: NA
CDR3aa: CASSLQSDGYNEQFF
CDR3nt: TGTGCCAGCAGCTTACAGAGCGACGGGTACAATGAGCAGTTCTTC

j_gene: TRBJ1-2
v_gene: TRBV7-2
d_gene: TRBD1
abundance: NA
CDR3aa: CASSHEWTGGRYGYTF
CDR3nt: TGTGCCAGCAGCCACGAGTGGACAGGGGGCCGATATGGCTACACCTTC

j_gene: TRBJ2-5
v_gene: TRBV14
d_gene: TRBD2
abundance: few
CDR3aa: CASSPWTSGRQETQYF
CDR3nt: TGTGCCAGCAGCCCCTGGACTAGCGGCCGACAAGAGACCCAGTACTTC

j_gene: TRBJ1-3
v_gene: TRBV6-6
d_gene: NA
abundance: NA
CDR3aa: CASSLEGRGSGNTIYF
CDR3nt: TGTGCCAGCAGTTTGGAGGGGCGGGGCTCTGGAAACACCATATATTTT

j_gene: TRBJ1-2
v_gene: TRBV10-1
d_gene: NA
abundance: NA
CDR3aa: CASSPSGGRGYTF
CDR3nt: TGCGCCAGCAGTCCATCGGGGGGCCGGGGCTACACCTTC

j_gene: TRBJ1-1
v_gene: TRBV5-1
d_gene: NA
abundance: NA
CDR3aa: CASRGETEAFF
CDR3nt: TGCGCCAGCAGAGGAGAGACTGAAGCTTTCTTT

j_gene: TRBJ2-7
v_gene: TRBV6-6
d_gene: NA
abundance: NA
CDR3aa: CASSYVAGSSYEQYF
CDR3nt: TGTGCCAGCAGTTACGTGGCGGGGAGCTCCTACGAGCAGTACTTC

j_gene: TRBJ2-7
v_gene: TRBV19
d_gene: TRBD2
abundance: NA
CDR3aa: CASSRGLADEQYF
CDR3nt: TGTGCCAGTAGTAGGGGACTAGCGGACGAGCAGTACTTC

j_gene: TRBJ1-1
v_gene: TRBV9
d_gene: NA
abundance: NA
CDR3aa: CASSVDGTEAFF
CDR3nt: TGTGCCAGCAGCGTAGACGGGACTGAAGCTTTCTTT

j_gene: TRBJ2-7
v_gene: TRBV30
d_gene: NA
abundance: NA
CDR3aa: CAWVGTGSGWEQYF
CDR3nt: TGTGCCTGGGTAGGGACTGGTTCGGGATGGGAGCAGTACTTC

j_gene: TRBJ2-7
v_gene: TRBV2
d_gene: NA
abundance: NA
CDR3aa: CASSVTGYEQYF
CDR3nt: TGTGCCAGCAGTGTCACAGGGTACGAGCAGTACTTC

j_gene: TRBJ2-3
v_gene: TRBV7-9
d_gene: NA
abundance: few
CDR3aa: CASSLAGGGDTQYF
CDR3nt: TGTGCCAGCAGCTTAGCAGGGGGGGGAGATACGCAGTATTTT

j_gene: TRBJ2-7
v_gene: TRBV18
d_gene: NA
abundance: NA
CDR3aa: CASSPRQRTYEQYF
CDR3nt: TGTGCCAGCTCACCACGACAGCGAACCTACGAGCAGTACTTC

j_gene: TRBJ1-1
v_gene: TRBV5-4
d_gene: NA
abundance: NA
CDR3aa: CASSLDRENTEAFF
CDR3nt: TGTGCCAGCAGCTTGGACAGGGAGAACACTGAAGCTTTCTTT

j_gene: TRBJ1-4
v_gene: TRBV7-6
d_gene: TRBD1
abundance: NA
CDR3aa: CASSLGSGGGNEKLFF
CDR3nt: TGTGCCAGCAGCTTAGGATCAGGGGGCGGTAATGAAAAACTGTTTTTT